What follows is one T cell receptor (beta chain) and its context. The sample belongs to a study of blood T cell repertoires in COVID-19. The wider study: From the United States, Italy and Spain came samples of acute and convalescent COVID-19. T cells, B-cell-depleted T cells, or PBMCs provided the cDNA or gDNA that served as material.

From germline, CDR1 is MNHEY and CDR2 SVGEGT. This CDR3 region has 15 residues. The V gene end was trimmed by 6 bases and the J gene end by 6 bases; junction bases not matched to a gene: 13. Authors' methods: By means of reference gene primer amplification, nucleated cell counts were estimated. Data came from immunoSEQ multiplex PCR; TCRdb stores just in-frame clones and leaves some out. V and J calls and clone size are those listed in that table; D and trimming were worked out from the DNA. This sample has about 340,000 clones, with around four fifths found just once. The gene calls are TRBV6-2 or TRBV6-3 and TRBJ2-7; 8 nucleotides align to TRBD2. What was sequenced was peripheral blood. The source is a man younger than 45 with active or convalescent COVID-19. The CDR3 DNA sequence: TGTGCCAGCAGCCCCCCCATAGCGGGGTCTGGCGAGCAGTACTTC. This encodes CASSPPIAGSGEQYF.